This T cell receptor (beta chain) was sequenced during a study of cytomegalovirus exposure and HLA in healthy donors. Overall study context: Researchers previously reported finding more than 100 million unique TCR beta sequences from roughly 180 million T cells. Researchers found that roughly 81% of fewer than 450 genotyped donors fell within the Caucasian-associated ancestry cluster. General observations from the study: Later analysis identified a missense DCLRE1C variant that was linked to TCR beta V- and J-gene trimming.

Primers included in the PCR were 60 Vbeta and 13 Jbeta primers. In the original workflow: A later analysis tallied some 80 million unique TCR beta chains, around 9.9 million of them shared. TCRdb's copy holds only in-frame clones and misses some; the assay was immunoSEQ multiplex PCR. V, J and clone size reflect that table, while D and trimming were determined from the DNA. The sample comprises more than 95,000 clones, approximately 80% of which are singletons, and 5.6% rests with the top ten. The CDR3 loop spans 14 amino acids. J was trimmed by 14 bases and V by 3 bases; bases with no gene match: 10. Germline V gives CDR1 GTSNPN, CDR2 SVGIG (reference sequence). Concerning this clone itself: Its matching antigen is unknown.

The V gene is TRBV30, the J gene TRBJ2-3; 14 nucleotides agree with TRBD2. Sequencing was done on a sample of PBMCs. The source is a male donor in good health and CMV-seronegative. This CDR3 reads CAWRAPGLAGVRYF. Here the CDR3 DNA reads TGTGCCTGGAGGGCCCCGGGACTAGCGGGAGTTCGGTATTTT.